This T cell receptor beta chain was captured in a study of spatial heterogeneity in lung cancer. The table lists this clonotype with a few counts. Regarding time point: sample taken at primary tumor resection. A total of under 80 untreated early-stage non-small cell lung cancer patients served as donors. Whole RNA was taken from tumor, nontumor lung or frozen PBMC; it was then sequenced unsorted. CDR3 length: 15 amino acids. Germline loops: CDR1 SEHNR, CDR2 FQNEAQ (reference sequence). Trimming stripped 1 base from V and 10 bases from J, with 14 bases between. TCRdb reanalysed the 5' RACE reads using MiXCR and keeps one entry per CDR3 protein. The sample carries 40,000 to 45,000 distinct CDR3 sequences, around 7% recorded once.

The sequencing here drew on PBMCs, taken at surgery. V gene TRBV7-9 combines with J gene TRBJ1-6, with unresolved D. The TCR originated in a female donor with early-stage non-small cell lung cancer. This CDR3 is CASSLEFAGGSPLHF. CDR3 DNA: TGTGCCAGCAGCTTAGAATTTGCAGGTGGATCACCCCTCCACTTT.